This T cell receptor beta chain was documented in a study of CD8 T cells in ankylosing spondylitis. Notes on the study in general: Disease-linked clones bore a CD8+ phenotype and were relatively rare in peripheral blood. Matched ankylosing spondylitis synovial fluid reportedly contained a significantly enriched population of disease-linked clones. A TCR beta motif of about eight highly homologous variants seemed to mark ankylosing spondylitis blood.

A note on this clonotype: Antigen unknown.

Molecular-barcoded quantitative 5'-RACE produced these TCR beta libraries. TCRdb re-analysed the 5' RACE reads in MiXCR, keeping a single row per CDR3 protein. The repertoire holds around 100,000 distinct CDR3 sequences, with 24% as singletons. The germline V and J ends were trimmed by 4 bases and 1 base, with 8 bases remaining between them. Germline V gives CDR1 SGHNT, CDR2 YYREEE (reference sequence). CDR3 length: 13 amino acids. Sequencing was carried out using synovial fluid, either unsorted or a sorted T cell fraction (not recorded which). This sequence was found in a male donor with ankylosing spondylitis. The rearrangement uses TRBV5-4 and TRBJ1-1, with D perhaps matching TRBD1 (5 bases). The CDR3 bases are TGTGCCAGCAGCCGTGGACAGAACACTGAAGCTTTCTTT. This codes for CASSRGQNTEAFF.